The 19 T cell receptor beta chains below come from one sample, sequenced in a study of blood T cell repertoires in COVID-19. Using immunoSEQ multiplex PCR, the repertoire was profiled, and TCRdb retains in-frame clones only, with some absent. The table shows around 150,000 clones, with about four fifths occurring only once. Material for sequencing was peripheral blood. The receptors were sampled from a human donor in a cohort sampled during active COVID-19.

This clone was seen once. J is TRBJ1-1 and V is TRBV7-6; D remains unclear. V gave up 1 base and J gave up 5 bases, with 17 bases separating them. The CDR3 totals 16 residues. In germline, CDR1 is SGHVS, CDR2 FNYEAQ. CDR3 in amino acids: CASSLVVGGAGTEAFF. The DNA of the CDR3 is TGTGCCAGCAGCTTAGTTGTGGGCGGTGCGGGGACTGAAGCTTTCTTT.

This chain links TRBV29-1 with TRBJ1-1, with TRBD1 matching 8 bases. V lost 6 bases to trimming and J lost 1 base; unmatched junction nucleotides: 4. The CDR3 totals 13 residues. CDR1 and CDR2 (germline): SQVTM, ANQGSEA. CDR3 in amino acids: CSVLQGENTEAFF. The CDR3 DNA sequence: TGCAGCGTCCTACAGGGGGAGAACACTGAAGCTTTCTTT.

J is TRBJ2-7 and V is TRBV6-2 or TRBV6-3; D gene unclear. Germline-derived CDR1 and CDR2 are MNHEY and SVGEGT. Trimming shortened V by 4 bases and J by 9 bases, and 16 bases separated the two germline ends. The CDR3 contains 13 residues. The CDR3 sequence: CASSFYQDNAQYF. The CDR3 DNA sequence: TGTGCCAGCAGTTTCTACCAGGATAACGCGCAGTACTTC.

In DNA form, the CDR3 reads TGCGCCAGCAGCCAAGATAGGGCAGGGGTGGGTTTCGAGCAGTACTTC. It codes for CASSQDRAGVGFEQYF. The rearrangement joins TRBV4-3 to TRBJ2-7; D is possibly TRBD1 (6 bases). CDR3 length equals 16 residues. Germline CDR1 reads LGHNA; CDR2 reads YSLEER. Deletions cut 0 bases from V and 6 bases from J, with 18 bases between.

The chain joins TRBV5-1 to TRBJ2-5, with TRBD2 matching over 11 bases. V was pared by 1 base and J by 5 bases, with 4 bases of the junction left unmatched. CDR3 length: 15 residues. Germline V gene sequence: CDR1 SGHRS, CDR2 YFSETQ. CDR3 sequence (DNA): TGCGCCAGCAGCTTGAGGCTAGCGGGGGGTGAGACCCAGTACTTC. The encoded protein is CASSLRLAGGETQYF.

V and J are TRBV2 and TRBJ1-2; D unresolved. The CDR3 contains 14 residues. The germline V gene has CDR1 SNHLY and CDR2 FYNNEI. Trimming cost V 4 bases and J 3 bases, with 12 bases left between them. CDR3 DNA: TGTGCCAGCAGTGTTCCAGCGGCAGACTATGGCTACACCTTC. Amino acid sequence: CASSVPAADYGYTF.

The genes are TRBV6-4 and TRBJ1-2; D is uncertain. Germline V CDR1 and CDR2: MRHNA, SNTAGT. Trimming cost V 0 bases and J 7 bases, with 12 bases left between them. The length of the CDR3 is 14 residues. The CDR3 sequence is CASSDSPGVSGYTF. The CDR3 nucleotides are TGTGCCAGCAGTGACTCTCCAGGTGTAAGTGGCTACACCTTC.

This clone was seen more than once but under ten times. The chain links TRBV18 to TRBJ1-5; TRBD1 is a possible D gene (5 bases). Between the trimmed V and J ends, which lost 2 bases and 2 bases, there was a span of 16 bases. Germline CDR1 and CDR2: KGHSH and LQKENI. This CDR3 contains 17 residues. CDR3 region: CASSPASGRGRNQPQHF. CDR3 bases: TGTGCCAGCTCACCAGCGTCAGGGAGGGGTCGCAATCAGCCCCAGCATTTT.

Here the CDR3 DNA reads TGTGCCAGCAGCTTATCCACAGCCTCCTACAATGAGCAGTTCTTC. Its protein product is CASSLSTASYNEQFF. J is TRBJ2-1 and V is TRBV7-2, with unresolved D. From germline, CDR1 is SGHTA and CDR2 FQGNSA. V lost 2 bases to trimming and J lost 0 bases, with 8 bases between them. This CDR3 spans 15 amino acids.

This chain uses TRBV3-1 (or the pseudogene TRBV3-2) with TRBJ2-2; TRBD1 matches at 10 bases. This CDR3 is built from 15 residues. The junction had 5 bases not matched to a gene; V was cut back by 8 bases and J by 2 bases. Per the germline V gene, CDR1 is LGHDT and CDR2 is YNNKEL (reference sequence). In nucleotides, the CDR3 is TGTGCCAGCCGGCGACAGGGGGCTAACACCGGGGAGCTGTTTTTT. Protein sequence: CASRRQGANTGELFF.

In its sample, this clone was seen a few times. This chain uses TRBV5-1 with TRBJ1-1; D might be TRBD1 (6 bases). The germline V gene encodes CDR1 SGHRS and CDR2 YFSETQ. The CDR3 runs to 15 residues. Trimming pared 5 bases from V and 3 bases from J, leaving 17 bases between. The CDR3 sequence: CASRGGPKGDTEAFF. The CDR3 nucleotides are TGCGCCAGCAGAGGGGGACCCAAGGGAGACACTGAAGCTTTCTTT.

The chain uses TRBV6-5 and TRBJ2-5; TRBD2 agrees at 7 bases. The CDR3 spans 14 residues. Germline loops: CDR1 MNHEY, CDR2 SVGAGI. After removal of 10 bases from V and 5 bases from J, the junction contained 13 bases not matched to a gene. For the CDR3, the DNA is TGTGCCACTTCAGCGGGGTCCTCTCCGGAGACCCAGTACTTC. Translation: CATSAGSSPETQYF.

CDR3 amino acids: CASSRYREGNQPQHF. CDR3 in DNA: TGTGCCAGCAGCCGGTACAGGGAAGGGAATCAGCCCCAGCATTTT. The chain couples TRBV7-2 to TRBJ1-5, with D maybe TRBD1 (6 bases). The germline V gene has CDR1 SGHTA and CDR2 FQGNSA. CDR3 length equals 15 residues. Trimming pared 5 bases from V and 4 bases from J, leaving 15 bases between.

The gene calls are TRBV27 and TRBJ1-6; a possible D gene is TRBD1 (6 bases). V lost 2 bases and J 8 bases, leaving 10 bases between the germline ends. Germline CDR1 reads MNHEY; CDR2 reads SMNVEV (reference sequence). This CDR3 has 14 residues. CDR3 in DNA: TGTGCCAGCAGTTTAAAGAGGGGGTATTCACCCCTCCACTTT. Amino acids: CASSLKRGYSPLHF.

The chain recombines TRBV11-2 with TRBJ2-7, with D maybe TRBD2 (6 bases). V lost 5 bases and J 4 bases, leaving 15 bases between the germline ends. CDR3 length: 14 residues. Germline V CDR1 and CDR2: SGHAT, FQNNGV. CDR3 sequence: CASSPKEGRYEQYF. In DNA, the CDR3 is TGTGCCAGCAGCCCCAAGGAAGGGAGGTACGAGCAGTACTTC.

CDR3 DNA: TGTGCCATCAGTGAACCTAGCGGGGGGGCCTACGAGCAGTACTTC. Amino acids: CAISEPSGGAYEQYF. The chain uses TRBV10-3 and TRBJ2-7; TRBD2 agrees at 12 bases. With 3 bases clipped from V and 2 bases from J, the junction kept 2 bases outside the gene matches. Germline V gives CDR1 ENHRY, CDR2 SYGVKD. The CDR3 length is 15 residues.

The chain couples TRBV2 to TRBJ1-5, with D perhaps TRBD1 (5 bases). Germline V gene data show CDR1 as SNHLY and CDR2 as FYNNEI. Trimming stripped 7 bases from V and 4 bases from J, with 14 bases between. The CDR3 length is 14 residues. CDR3 in DNA: TGTGCCAGCACCGACCGGACACGAAATCAGCCCCAGCATTTT. Translated: CASTDRTRNQPQHF.

The rearrangement links TRBV4-3 to TRBJ1-1; perhaps TRBD1 as D (5 bases). V shed 3 bases and J shed 0 bases, with 11 bases lying between them. This CDR3 has 15 residues. The germline V gene has CDR1 LGHNA and CDR2 YSLEER. This chain's CDR3 is CASSHSTGVNTEAFF. The CDR3 DNA reads as TGCGCCAGCAGCCACTCGACGGGGGTGAACACTGAAGCTTTCTTT.

In this sample, this clone turned up a few times. This chain links TRBV5-5 with TRBJ1-6; D unclear. In germline, CDR1 is SGHKS, CDR2 YYEKEE (reference sequence). The CDR3 contains 17 residues. V lost 4 bases and J lost 8, with 22 bases in between. CDR3 nucleotides: TGTGCCAGCAGCATCAACTCACAGACCGGGGTATATTCACCCCTCCACTTT. Residues: CASSINSQTGVYSPLHF.